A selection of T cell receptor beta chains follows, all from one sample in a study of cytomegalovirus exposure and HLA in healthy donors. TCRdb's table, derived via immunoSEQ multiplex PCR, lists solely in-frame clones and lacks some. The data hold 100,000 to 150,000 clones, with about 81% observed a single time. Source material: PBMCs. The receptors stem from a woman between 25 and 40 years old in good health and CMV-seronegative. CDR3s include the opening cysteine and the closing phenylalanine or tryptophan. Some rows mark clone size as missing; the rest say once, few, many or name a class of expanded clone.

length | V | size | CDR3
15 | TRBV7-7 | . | CASSSSRGAAGELFF
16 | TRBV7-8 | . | CASSLGARGFGNTIYF
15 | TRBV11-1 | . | CASSFRLAEQETQYF
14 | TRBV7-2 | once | CASSLQGAYQPQHF
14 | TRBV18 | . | CASSPNRSNTEAFF
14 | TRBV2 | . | CASRDYGRSYEQYF
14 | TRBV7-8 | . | CASSLGSENSPLHF
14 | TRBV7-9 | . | CASSPGLATGELFF
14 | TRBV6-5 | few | CASSYGAGTQPQHF
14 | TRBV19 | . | CASSIGSMYNEQFF
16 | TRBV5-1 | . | CASSPHVDNSLGGYTF
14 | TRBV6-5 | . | CASRRGQSNTEAFF
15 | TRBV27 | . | CASNLGQGDLDEQYF
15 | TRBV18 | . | CASSPQGAPGNTIYF
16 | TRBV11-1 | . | CASSLPGQGIQETQYF
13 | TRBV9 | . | CASTSGLYNEQFF
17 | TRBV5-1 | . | CASSPQPSGGYQETQYF
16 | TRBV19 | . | CASSMRTGGGRDTQYF
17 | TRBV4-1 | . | CASSQFGTAGLSYGYTF
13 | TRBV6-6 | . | CASSYGTGKVAFF
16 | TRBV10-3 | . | CAISGGGSALNYGYTF
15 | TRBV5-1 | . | CASSLIGSTNEKLFF
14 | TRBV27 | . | CASSLEGSYNEQFF
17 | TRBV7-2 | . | CASSSNKGRGLKETQYF
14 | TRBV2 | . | CASSEAGARDEQYF
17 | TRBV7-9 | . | CSSSLGGTGTRADGYTF
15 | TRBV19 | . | CASSIGTVGTGELFF
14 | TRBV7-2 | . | CASSLVLAGETQYF
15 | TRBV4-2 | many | CASSQDPSGTDTQYF
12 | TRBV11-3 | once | CASSFRTGGYTF
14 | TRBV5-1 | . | CASSSGHSLYEQYF
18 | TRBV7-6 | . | CASSHRGLGLAGRDEQFF
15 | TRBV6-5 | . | CASARDRFSGNTIYF
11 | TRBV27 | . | CASRRQETQYF
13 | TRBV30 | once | CAWSRRGQQPQHF
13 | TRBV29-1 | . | CSATGSPNTEAFF
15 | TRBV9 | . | CASSVGGTGDYEQYF
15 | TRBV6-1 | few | CASSTRTGFNSPLHF
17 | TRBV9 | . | CASSVRLGTSGQNEQFF
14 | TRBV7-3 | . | CASSPSSMSSEAFF
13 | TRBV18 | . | CASSLKRTGELFF
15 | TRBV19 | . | CASSRQGTPNNEQFF
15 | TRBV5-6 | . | CASSFLAGGTIAQYF
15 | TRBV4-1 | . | CASSQGGQVSYGYTF
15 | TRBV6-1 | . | CASYGTGTRNQPQHF
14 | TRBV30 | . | CAWSAPLQGGKLFF
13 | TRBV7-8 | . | CASSFQEVGEQYF